The rows below give T cell receptor beta chains drawn from one sample of a study of beta chain features in type 1 diabetes. The method was immunoSEQ multiplex PCR; TCRdb's version includes in-frame clones alone and lacks a portion of them. The sample holds around 280,000 clones, 15% seen once. Sequencing used naive CD4+ T cells from blood. Receptors were obtained from a man aged 18 to 29 with type 1 diabetes. The CDR3 runs from the conserved cysteine through the conserved F or W. D genes are given only for firm matches. The size entry is marked missing in some rows and otherwise reads once, few, many or a size class.

TRBJ1-4,TRBD1,TRBV7-8,NA,CASSRTGANEKLFF,TGTGCCAGCAGTAGGACAGGGGCTAATGAAAAACTGTTTTTT
TRBJ2-5,TRBD1,TRBV29-1,NA,CSVGSAGGYGETQYF,TGCAGCGTTGGTTCGGCAGGGGGCTATGGGGAGACCCAGTACTTC
TRBJ2-7,TRBD1,TRBV7-2,few,CASSLRDRVGYEQYF,TGTGCCAGCAGCTTACGGGACAGGGTAGGGTACGAGCAGTACTTC
TRBJ2-1,TRBD1,TRBV28,few,CASSRTGMYNEQFF,TGTGCCAGCAGTCGGACAGGGATGTACAATGAGCAGTTCTTC
TRBJ1-3,NA,TRBV6-6,NA,CASSYASTRGNTIYF,TGTGCCAGCAGTTATGCGTCAACTCGGGGAAACACCATATATTTT
TRBJ1-3,NA,TRBV6-6,NA,CASTMDRNENTIYF,TGTGCCAGCACCATGGACAGAAACGAAAACACCATATATTTT
TRBJ2-5,TRBD2,TRBV2,NA,CASTDGGGGKETQYF,TGTGCCAGCACCGACGGGGGCGGGGGGAAAGAGACCCAGTACTTC
TRBJ2-3,NA,TRBV5-4,NA,CASSLTAASTDTQYF,TGTGCCAGCAGCTTGACGGCGGCTAGCACAGATACGCAGTATTTT
TRBJ2-7,TRBD1,TRBV7-9,NA,CASSRGQFSYEQYF,TGTGCCAGCAGCCGGGGACAGTTCTCCTACGAGCAGTACTTC
TRBJ1-1,NA,TRBV30,few,CAWSVRPGSTEAFF,TGTGCCTGGAGTGTACGACCGGGAAGCACTGAAGCTTTCTTT
TRBJ2-3,NA,TRBV2,NA,CASTRELGTDTQYF,TGTGCCAGCACTCGGGAGTTAGGCACAGATACGCAGTATTTT
TRBJ2-2,NA,TRBV19,NA,CASRTDPGTGELFF,TGTGCCAGTAGGACAGATCCTGGCACCGGGGAGCTGTTTTTT
TRBJ2-7,TRBD2,TRBV7-2,few,CASSSRTSGGASLSYEQYF,TGTGCCAGCAGCTCCCGGACTAGCGGGGGGGCAAGTCTATCCTACGAGCAGTACTTC
TRBJ2-7,TRBD2,TRBV7-9,few,CASSANLAGAPSYEQYF,TGTGCCAGCAGCGCAAATCTAGCGGGGGCCCCCTCCTACGAGCAGTACTTC
TRBJ1-2,NA,TRBV18,few,CASSETPNYGYTF,TGTGCCAGCTCAGAGACACCTAACTATGGCTACACCTTC
TRBJ2-1,TRBD2,TRBV5-4,NA,CASSGGDSYNEQFF,TGTGCCAGCAGCGGGGGGGATTCCTACAATGAGCAGTTCTTC
TRBJ1-4,NA,TRBV2,few,CASSGYRRYEKLFF,TGTGCCAGCAGTGGTTACAGGCGCTATGAAAAACTGTTTTTT
TRBJ2-5,NA,TRBV5-4,few,CASSLQETQYF,TGTGCCAGCAGCTTGCAGGAGACCCAGTACTTC
TRBJ2-5,TRBD2,TRBV11-2,few,CASSLRVAGWGETQYF,TGTGCCAGCAGCTTACGTGTAGCGGGTTGGGGAGAGACCCAGTACTTC
TRBJ1-2,NA,TRBV7-9,NA,CASSFGQEVYGYTF,TGTGCCAGCAGCTTTGGTCAAGAGGTCTATGGCTACACCTTC
TRBJ2-3,NA,TRBV2,NA,CASSPRHKVDTQYF,TGTGCCAGCAGCCCCCGACATAAGGTGGATACGCAGTATTTT
TRBJ1-6,TRBD1,TRBV6-6,NA,CASSSDRGISPLHF,TGTGCCAGCAGTTCGGACAGGGGGATTTCACCCCTCCACTTT
TRBJ2-5,NA,TRBV7-9,NA,CASSPRVGETQYF,TGTGCCAGCAGCCCCAGGGTAGGGGAGACCCAGTACTTC
TRBJ1-1,TRBD1,TRBV7-9,few,CASSPQGGNTEAFF,TGTGCCAGCAGCCCACAGGGGGGCAACACTGAAGCTTTCTTT
TRBJ2-7,NA,TRBV29-1,NA,CSVDWGLVSYEQYF,TGCAGCGTTGACTGGGGGCTGGTCTCCTACGAGCAGTACTTC
TRBJ2-3,NA,TRBV4-2,few,CASRLAWGGQGTQYF,TGTGCCAGCAGACTGGCCTGGGGCGGCCAGGGGACGCAGTATTTT
TRBJ2-1,TRBD1,TRBV9,few,CASSVGPGQGYNEQFF,TGTGCCAGCAGCGTGGGGCCGGGACAGGGATACAATGAGCAGTTCTTC
TRBJ1-1,NA,TRBV18,few,CASSRIPGPMNTEAFF,TGTGCCAGCTCAAGGATTCCAGGGCCGATGAACACTGAAGCTTTCTTT
TRBJ2-5,NA,TRBV10-3,NA,CAISVKETQYF,TGTGCCATCAGTGTTAAAGAGACCCAGTACTTC
TRBJ1-5,NA,TRBV19,NA,CASSTGLFGSQPQHF,TGTGCCAGTAGTACGGGACTATTTGGGAGTCAGCCCCAGCATTTT
TRBJ1-5,NA,TRBV28,NA,CASSLTRWDQPQHF,TGTGCCAGCAGTTTAACCAGGTGGGATCAGCCCCAGCATTTT
TRBJ2-1,NA,TRBV12-5,NA,CASGSEIRRPKFF,TGTGCTAGTGGTTCAGAGATCAGGCGACCTAAGTTCTTC
TRBJ1-1,TRBD1,TRBV5-1,few,CASSFEDRGYTEAFF,TGCGCCAGCAGCTTCGAGGACAGGGGGTACACTGAAGCTTTCTTT
TRBJ2-3,TRBD2,TRBV28,NA,CASSSGTRETDTQYF,TGTGCCAGCAGTTCCGGGACTAGAGAGACAGATACGCAGTATTTT
TRBJ2-2,TRBD2,TRBV9,few,CASSVEDPGLAGDTGELFF,TGTGCCAGCAGCGTAGAAGACCCGGGGCTAGCGGGAGACACCGGGGAGCTGTTTTTT
TRBJ2-7,NA,TRBV5-1,NA,CASSLGDRSGEQYF,TGCGCCAGCAGCTTGGGTGACAGGTCGGGCGAGCAGTACTTC
TRBJ2-1,TRBD2,TRBV7-2,few,CASSLAPTSVNEQFF,TGTGCCAGCAGCTTAGCCCCAACTAGCGTAAATGAGCAGTTCTTC
TRBJ2-1,TRBD2,TRBV5-4,few,CASSSGLAGAVYNEQFF,TGTGCCAGCAGCTCGGGACTAGCGGGAGCGGTGTACAATGAGCAGTTCTTC